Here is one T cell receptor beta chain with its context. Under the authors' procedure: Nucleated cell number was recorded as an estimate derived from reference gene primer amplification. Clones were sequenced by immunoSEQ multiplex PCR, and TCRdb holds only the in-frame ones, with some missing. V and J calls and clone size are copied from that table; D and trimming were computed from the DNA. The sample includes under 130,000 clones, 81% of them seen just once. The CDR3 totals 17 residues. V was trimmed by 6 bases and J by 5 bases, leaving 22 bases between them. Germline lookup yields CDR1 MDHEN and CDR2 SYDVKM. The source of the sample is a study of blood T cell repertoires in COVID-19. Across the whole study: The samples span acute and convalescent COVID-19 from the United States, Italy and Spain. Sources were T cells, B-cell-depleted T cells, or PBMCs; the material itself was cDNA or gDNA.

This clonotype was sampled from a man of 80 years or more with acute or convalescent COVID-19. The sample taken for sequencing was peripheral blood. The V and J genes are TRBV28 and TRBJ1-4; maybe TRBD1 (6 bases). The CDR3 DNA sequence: TGTGCCAGCAGCCCCCCCGGGGTTTCAGGGGTGAATGAAAAACTGTTTTTT. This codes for CASSPPGVSGVNEKLFF.